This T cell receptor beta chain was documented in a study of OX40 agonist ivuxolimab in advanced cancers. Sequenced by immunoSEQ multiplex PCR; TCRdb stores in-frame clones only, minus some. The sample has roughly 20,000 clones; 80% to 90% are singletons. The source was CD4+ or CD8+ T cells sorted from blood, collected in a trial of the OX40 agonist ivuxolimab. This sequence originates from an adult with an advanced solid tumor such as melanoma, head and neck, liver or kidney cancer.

The CDR3 DNA reads as TGTGCCAGCAGTTTAACGAGGGGGCCCGGAAACACCATATATTTT. Translating gives CASSLTRGPGNTIYF. The chain uses TRBV28 and TRBJ1-3, with TRBD1 identical over 7 bases. Germline loops: CDR1 MDHEN, CDR2 SYDVKM. V dropped 2 bases and J dropped 4; count of bases not matched to a gene: 5. This CDR3 is 15 amino acids long.